The present T cell receptor (beta chain) was sequenced within a study of cytomegalovirus exposure and HLA in healthy donors. Germline CDR1 KGHSH, CDR2 LQKENI. Deletions cut 3 bases from V and 8 bases from J, with 10 bases between. The CDR3 runs to 12 residues. A few counts support this clone. Primers: 60 Vbeta forward and 13 Jbeta reverse. Profiled with immunoSEQ multiplex PCR; TCRdb holds only in-frame clones, not every one. The sample contains about 170,000 clones, roughly two thirds of which appear only once. The sequenced sample consisted of PBMCs. The V and J genes are TRBV18 and TRBJ1-2, with TRBD1 as a possible D gene (5 bases). This receptor was taken from a woman under 30 in good health and CMV-seropositive. CDR3 bases: TGTGCCAGCTCACCGGGGCAGGGCGGCTACACCTTC. Protein: CASSPGQGGYTF.